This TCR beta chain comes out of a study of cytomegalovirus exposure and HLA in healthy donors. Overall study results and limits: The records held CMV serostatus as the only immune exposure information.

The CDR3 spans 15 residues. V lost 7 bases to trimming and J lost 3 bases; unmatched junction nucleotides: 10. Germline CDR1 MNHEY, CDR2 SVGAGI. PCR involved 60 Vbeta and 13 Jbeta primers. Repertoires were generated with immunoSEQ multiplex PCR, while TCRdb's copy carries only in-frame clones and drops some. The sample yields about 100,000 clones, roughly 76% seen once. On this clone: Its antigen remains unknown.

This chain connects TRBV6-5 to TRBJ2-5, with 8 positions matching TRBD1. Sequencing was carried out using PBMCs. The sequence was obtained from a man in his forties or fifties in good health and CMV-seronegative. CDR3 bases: TGTGCCAGCAAACAAGGGGCAGGGGGCGAAGAGACCCAGTACTTC. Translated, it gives CASKQGAGGEETQYF.